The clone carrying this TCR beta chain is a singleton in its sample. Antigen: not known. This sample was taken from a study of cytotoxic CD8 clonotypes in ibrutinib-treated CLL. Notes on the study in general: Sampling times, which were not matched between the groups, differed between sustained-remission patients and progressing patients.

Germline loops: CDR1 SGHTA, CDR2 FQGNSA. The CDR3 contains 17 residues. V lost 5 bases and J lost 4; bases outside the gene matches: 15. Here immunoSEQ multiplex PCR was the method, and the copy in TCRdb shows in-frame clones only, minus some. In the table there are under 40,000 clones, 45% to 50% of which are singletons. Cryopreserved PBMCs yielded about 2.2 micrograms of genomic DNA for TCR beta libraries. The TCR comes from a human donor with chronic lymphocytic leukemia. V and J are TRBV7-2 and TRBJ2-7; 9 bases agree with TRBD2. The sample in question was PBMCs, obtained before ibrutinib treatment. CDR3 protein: CASSLAVGSGGEYEQYF. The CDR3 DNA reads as TGTGCCAGCAGCCTCGCCGTTGGTAGCGGGGGAGAGTACGAGCAGTACTTC.